This TCR beta chain is drawn from a study of CD8 T cells in Susac syndrome. Random hexamers were used to reverse transcribe roughly 0.5 to 1 ug of RNA. TCRdb passed the immunoSEQ multiplex PCR reads through MiXCR, listing each CDR3 protein once. In the table there are about 300,000 distinct CDR3 sequences, 70% to 90% of which are singletons. Sequencing was done on a sample of CD8+ T cells from PBMCs. The TCR comes from a human donor with multiple sclerosis.

This chain's CDR3 is CASSLYHSGRANIQYF. The CDR3 DNA reads as TGTGCCAGCAGTTTGTACCATAGCGGGAGGGCCAACATTCAGTACTTC. V usage is TRBV6-2 or TRBV6-3 and J usage is TRBJ2-4; TRBD2 matches 11 bases. The germline V gene has CDR1 MNHEY and CDR2 SVGEGT. V dropped 4 bases and J dropped 7; count of bases not matched to a gene: 9. This CDR3 spans 16 amino acids.